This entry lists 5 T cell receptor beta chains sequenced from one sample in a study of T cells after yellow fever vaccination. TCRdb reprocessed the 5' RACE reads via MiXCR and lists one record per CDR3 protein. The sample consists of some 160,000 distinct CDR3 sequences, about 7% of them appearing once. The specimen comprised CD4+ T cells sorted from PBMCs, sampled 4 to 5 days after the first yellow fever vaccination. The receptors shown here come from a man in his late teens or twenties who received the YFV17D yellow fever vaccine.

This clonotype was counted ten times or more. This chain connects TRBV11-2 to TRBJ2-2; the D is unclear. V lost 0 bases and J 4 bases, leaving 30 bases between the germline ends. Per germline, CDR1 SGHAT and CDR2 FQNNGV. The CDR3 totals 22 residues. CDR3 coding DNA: TGTGCCAGCAGCTTAGACCCCCTTGGGATAGGAGCCCAGAAAAGAGGCACCGGGGAGCTGTTTTTT. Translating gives CASSLDPLGIGAQKRGTGELFF.

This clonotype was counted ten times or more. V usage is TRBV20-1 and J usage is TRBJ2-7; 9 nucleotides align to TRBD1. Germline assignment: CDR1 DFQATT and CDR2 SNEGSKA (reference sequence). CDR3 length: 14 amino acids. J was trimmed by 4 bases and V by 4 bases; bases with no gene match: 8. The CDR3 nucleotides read TGCAGTGCTATACCGGGACAGGGAGGATACGAGCAGTACGTC. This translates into CSAIPGQGGYEQYV.

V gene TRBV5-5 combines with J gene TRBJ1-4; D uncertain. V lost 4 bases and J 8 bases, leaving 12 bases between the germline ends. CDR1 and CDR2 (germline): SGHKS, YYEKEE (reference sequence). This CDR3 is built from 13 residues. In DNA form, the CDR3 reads TGTGCCAGCAGCCTCTTCCTGGGGGAAAAACTGTTTTTT. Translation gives CASSLFLGEKLFF. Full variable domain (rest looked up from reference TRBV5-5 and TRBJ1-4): DAGVTQSPTHLIKTRGQQVTLRCSPISGHKSVSWYQQVLGQGPQFIFQYYEKEERGRGNFPDRFSARQFPNYSSELNVNALLLGDSALYLCASSLFLGEKLFFGSGTQLSVL.

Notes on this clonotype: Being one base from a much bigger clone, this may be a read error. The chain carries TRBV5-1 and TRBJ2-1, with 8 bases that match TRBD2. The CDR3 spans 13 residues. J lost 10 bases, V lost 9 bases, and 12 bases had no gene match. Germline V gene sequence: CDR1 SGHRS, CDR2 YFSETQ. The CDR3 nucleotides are TGCGCCACCTGCCACAATAGCGGGACCGAGCAGTTCTTC. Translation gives CATCHNSGTEQFF.

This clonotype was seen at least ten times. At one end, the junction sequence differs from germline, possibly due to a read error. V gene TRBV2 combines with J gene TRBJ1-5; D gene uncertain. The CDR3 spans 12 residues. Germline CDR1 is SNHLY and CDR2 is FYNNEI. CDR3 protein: CASSEALTPRHF. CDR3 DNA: TGTGCCAGCAGTGAAGCGCTAACACCCCGGCATTTT.